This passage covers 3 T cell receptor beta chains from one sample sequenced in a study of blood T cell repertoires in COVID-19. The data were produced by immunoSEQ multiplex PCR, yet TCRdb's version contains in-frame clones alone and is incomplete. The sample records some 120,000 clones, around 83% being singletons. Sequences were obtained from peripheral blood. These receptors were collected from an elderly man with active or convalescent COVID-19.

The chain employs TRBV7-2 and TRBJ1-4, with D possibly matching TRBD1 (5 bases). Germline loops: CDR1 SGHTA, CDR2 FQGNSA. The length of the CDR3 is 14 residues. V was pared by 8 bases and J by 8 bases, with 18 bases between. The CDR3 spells CASSPTTQGEKLFF. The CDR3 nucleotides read TGTGCCAGCTCCCCGACGACCCAGGGAGAAAAACTGTTTTTT.

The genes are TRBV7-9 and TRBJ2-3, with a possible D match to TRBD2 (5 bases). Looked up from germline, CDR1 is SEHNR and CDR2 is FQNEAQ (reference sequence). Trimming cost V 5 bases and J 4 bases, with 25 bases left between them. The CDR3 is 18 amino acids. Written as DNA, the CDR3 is TGTGCCAGCAGCCCGGTGAATGCAGCAACTAGATATGCAGATACGCAGTATTTT. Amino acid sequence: CASSPVNAATRYADTQYF.

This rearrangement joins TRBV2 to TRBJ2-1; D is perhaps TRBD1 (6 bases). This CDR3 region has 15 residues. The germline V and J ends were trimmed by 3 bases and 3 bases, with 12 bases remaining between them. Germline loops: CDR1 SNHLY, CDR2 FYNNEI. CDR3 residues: CASSDRAGDYNEQFF. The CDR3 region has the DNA TGTGCCAGCAGTGATCGTGCAGGGGACTACAATGAGCAGTTCTTC.